This TCR beta chain is drawn from a study of T cell responses to AZD1222 COVID-19 vaccine (dated by TCRdb to the early 2020s). Study-wide context: TCR sequencing covered 233 trial participants: about 210 given two doses of AZD1222 and 26 given two doses of MenACWY control vaccine. Enrollment into the trials was organized by age into subgroups of 18-55, 56-69 and 70-plus years, and those subgroups contained around 150, 28 and 57 TCR-sequenced participants, respectively.

About this clone: Its recognized antigen is unknown. The record has no base qualities; no much larger clone is one base away.

The CDR3 regions of human TCRbeta chains were subjected to immunosequencing. The original pipeline was this. Repertoire TCRs were matched against a reference library of SARS-CoV-2-specific TCRs generated with the MIRA antigen-specificity platform. Breadth was defined as the fraction of unique TCRs that were SARS-CoV-2-associated, and depth was defined as the fraction of total T cells that were SARS-CoV-2-associated. Using the MIRA data, each spike-specific TCR was assigned both to the spike region to which the TCR was reactive and to a CD4 or CD8 class. Log10-transformed breadth and depth values were compared by one-way ANOVA with Sidak's multiple comparisons tests. In its TCRdb copy, this immuneACCESS table keeps in-frame sequences only and misses some clones. Where compared with another copy, unresolved V genes explain less than half of these, and the others have no known cause. V, J and clone size are those of that table, while D and trimming were read from the DNA. The sample profile shows approximately 140,000 clones; 91% of them were found once. The top ten clonotypes cover less than 2% of the sample.

Results the study describes overall, beyond this receptor: Vaccine-associated CD4 TCRs spanned the whole spike protein, with dominant responses in regions 160-218 and 743-854. Most participants were white British and females outnumbered males, and the authors suggested that clonal diversity may have been underestimated. A significant rise in spike-specific TCR breadth and depth was observed after two AZD1222 doses relative to day 0 and relative to MenACWY recipients. Reportedly, close to half of the unique spike-specific TCRs recognized epitopes lying outside the regions that are mutated in the B.1.351 and B.1.1.7 variants. Conclusions about previously exposed vaccinees are limited, since just 6 or 7 AZD1222 recipients were seropositive for SARS-CoV-2 at baseline. In the small 56-69-year group, the increase in depth fell short of significance, most likely because of low power. Because no day 14 peak-response samples were available, the repertoires could be characterized only after the peak T cell response.

The sample's time point label, in plain terms: about 28 days (+/-7) after the second vaccine dose. AZD1222 recipients with second doses at about 4 weeks or about 12 weeks were pooled, because spike-specific TCR depth and breadth did not differ between schedules. The vaccinee samples were drawn from two UK trials, COV001 and COV002, one of which was a single-blind randomized controlled phase 2/3 trial testing AZD1222 (ChAdOx1 nCoV-19) in healthy adults. Trial participant PBMC samples were collected at day 0 and day 28 after the second dose for TCRbeta chain sequencing. In the germline V gene, CDR1 corresponds to SNHLY and CDR2 to FYNNEI. The CDR3 sequence holds 13 residues, the cysteine and phenylalanine included. Only the CDR3 region is kept as DNA, spanning 39 bases read in frame from base 1. The V and J ends are trimmed by 2 bases and 8 bases, leaving 12 bases between them.

The sequence was collected from an adult who received the AZD1222 COVID-19 vaccine. The source material was peripheral blood, sampled 28 days after the second AZD1222 dose. Recombination connected TRBV2 to TRBJ1-2; TRBD1 is a weak D gene call, 5 bases matching. The DNA is as follows: TGTGCCAGCAGTGAATCGGGGACGGAGGGCTACACCTTC. This codes for CASSESGTEGYTF.